This is a list of T cell receptor beta chains from one sample in a study of CD8 T cells in Susac syndrome. TCRdb fed the immunoSEQ multiplex PCR reads into MiXCR, producing one record per CDR3 protein. The data contain 90,000 to 150,000 distinct CDR3 sequences, 80% to 95% of them singletons. The material sequenced was CD8+ T cells from PBMCs. The receptors were sampled from a human donor in good health. The CDR3 runs from the conserved cysteine through the conserved F or W. D genes are given only for firm matches. Only some rows state a clone size, as once, few, many or a class for expanded clones.

j_call	v_call	d_call	clone_size	cdr3_aa	cdr3_nt
TRBJ2-3	TRBV6-4	NA	NA	CASSDIGSRTDTQYF	TGTGCCAGCAGTGACATTGGCAGTCGCACAGATACGCAGTATTTT
TRBJ1-1	TRBV18	NA	once	CASFGQRNTEAFF	TGTGCCAGCTTCGGACAGCGGAACACTGAAGCTTTCTTT
TRBJ2-7	TRBV5-1	TRBD1	NA	CASSLEGALDEQYF	TGCGCCAGCAGCTTGGAGGGGGCCCTCGACGAGCAGTACTTC
TRBJ1-2	TRBV12-3/TRBV12-4	NA	once	CASSLGVQSGAYGYTF	TGTGCCAGCAGTTTAGGTGTCCAGTCTGGGGCCTATGGCTACACCTTC
TRBJ2-1	TRBV27	NA	NA	CASSLAAPGNEQFF	TGTGCCAGCAGTTTAGCGGCCCCTGGCAATGAGCAGTTCTTC
TRBJ2-6	TRBV19	TRBD1	NA	CASSIGAGTGSSGANVLTF	TGTGCCAGTAGTATAGGAGCCGGGACAGGGAGCTCTGGGGCCAACGTCCTGACTTTC
TRBJ1-5	TRBV7-2	NA	NA	CASSLAWAGQPQHF	TGTGCCAGCAGCTTAGCCTGGGCAGGGCAGCCCCAGCATTTT
TRBJ2-2	TRBV7-3	NA	NA	CASNPGGTATGELFF	TGTGCCAGCAATCCCGGAGGAACGGCCACCGGGGAGCTGTTTTTT
TRBJ1-2	TRBV3-1	NA	NA	CASSHLEANYGYTF	TGTGCCAGCAGCCATCTGGAAGCTAACTATGGCTACACCTTC
TRBJ2-7	TRBV5-1	TRBD2	NA	CASSLTSGEAQSYEQYF	TGCGCCAGCAGCCTCACTAGCGGGGAGGCCCAATCCTACGAGCAGTACTTC
TRBJ2-7	TRBV3-1	NA	NA	CASSQEGRIYTSEQYF	TGTGCCAGCAGCCAAGAAGGGAGGATCTATACCAGCGAGCAGTACTTC
TRBJ2-3	TRBV20-1	TRBD1	once	CSAGDRGPADTQYF	TGCAGTGCTGGGGACAGGGGGCCTGCAGATACGCAGTATTTT
TRBJ2-1	TRBV7-3	TRBD2	NA	CASSFGAGGGNEQFF	TGTGCCAGCAGCTTCGGAGCGGGAGGGGGAAATGAGCAGTTCTTC
TRBJ2-7	TRBV4-2	NA	NA	CASSQEVAASSYEQYF	TGTGCCAGCAGCCAAGAAGTGGCGGCGAGCTCCTACGAGCAGTACTTC
TRBJ1-2	TRBV12-3/TRBV12-4	TRBD1	NA	CASSPGGQNYGYTF	TGTGCCAGCAGTCCCGGGGGACAGAACTATGGCTACACCTTC
TRBJ2-5	TRBV20-1	NA	NA	CSARESQQTQYF	TGCAGTGCTAGAGAATCCCAACAGACCCAGTACTTC
TRBJ2-3	TRBV7-2	TRBD1	few	CASSVDRADTQYF	TGTGCCAGCAGCGTTGACAGGGCGGATACGCAGTATTTT
TRBJ1-5	TRBV5-1	NA	NA	CASSQHSNQPQHF	TGCGCCAGCAGCCAGCATAGCAATCAGCCCCAGCATTTT
TRBJ2-4	TRBV12-3/TRBV12-4	NA	NA	CASSLYRENIQYF	TGTGCCAGCAGTTTGTACAGAGAAAACATTCAGTACTTC
TRBJ2-7	TRBV10-3	NA	NA	CAISEWRASSYEQYF	TGTGCCATCAGTGAGTGGCGGGCTAGCTCCTACGAGCAGTACTTC
TRBJ2-5	TRBV5-1	NA	NA	CASSLEAQHLGGRETQYF	TGCGCCAGCAGCTTGGAGGCCCAGCACTTAGGAGGGAGAGAGACCCAGTACTTC
TRBJ2-2	TRBV20-1	TRBD1	NA	CSARTGSDTGELFF	TGCAGTGCTAGGACAGGGTCCGACACCGGGGAGCTGTTTTTT
TRBJ2-7	TRBV11-1	TRBD2	NA	CASSLLPHRLAGGSYYEQYF	TGTGCCAGCAGCTTATTACCGCACCGACTAGCGGGAGGTTCCTACTACGAGCAGTACTTC
TRBJ2-1	TRBV19	NA	NA	CASRFYNEQFF	TGTGCCAGTAGATTCTACAATGAGCAGTTCTTC
TRBJ1-2	TRBV4-1	TRBD1	once	CASSQSGQGGHGYTF	TGCGCCAGCAGCCAATCCGGACAGGGAGGACATGGCTACACCTTC
TRBJ1-1	TRBV3-1	NA	NA	CASSPLANTEAFF	TGTGCCAGCAGCCCTCTAGCGAACACTGAAGCTTTCTTT
TRBJ2-7	TRBV10-3	TRBD1	NA	CAIRPQGAIVHEQYF	TGTGCCATCAGACCACAGGGGGCGATCGTCCACGAGCAGTACTTC
TRBJ2-1	TRBV6-2/TRBV6-3	NA	NA	CAIQDSDSSYNEQFF	TGTGCCATCCAAGACAGCGACAGCTCCTACAATGAGCAGTTCTTC
TRBJ1-1	TRBV29-1	NA	once	CSVSNAEAFF	TGCAGCGTGTCTAACGCTGAAGCTTTCTTT
TRBJ2-5	TRBV6-2/TRBV6-3	TRBD2	NA	CASTTREGSEETQYF	TGTGCCAGCACCACGAGGGAGGGGTCGGAAGAGACCCAGTACTTC
TRBJ2-1	TRBV3-1	TRBD2	NA	CASSHSGSTYNEQFF	TGTGCCAGCAGCCATAGCGGGAGTACCTACAATGAGCAGTTCTTC
TRBJ1-2	TRBV19	NA	NA	CASSMDGNYGYTF	TGTGCCAGTAGCATGGACGGGAACTATGGCTACACCTTC
TRBJ2-2	TRBV6-1	NA	NA	CASSEGSHNTGELFF	TGTGCCAGCAGTGAAGGGAGCCATAACACCGGGGAGCTGTTTTTT
TRBJ1-2	TRBV12-3/TRBV12-4	TRBD1	NA	CASRGDSLTF	TGTGCCAGCAGAGGGGACAGTCTGACCTTC
TRBJ1-2	TRBV19	TRBD1	NA	CASRPRGTGGYGIKGYTF	TGTGCCAGTAGACCTCGCGGGACAGGGGGCTACGGGATAAAAGGCTACACCTTC
TRBJ2-3	TRBV29-1	NA	NA	CSVANSPTDTQYF	TGCAGCGTTGCGAACTCCCCCACAGATACGCAGTATTTT
TRBJ2-1	TRBV6-2/TRBV6-3	TRBD1	NA	CASSSPTGVSYNEQFF	TGTGCCAGCAGTTCCCCGACAGGGGTCTCCTACAATGAGCAGTTCTTC
TRBJ2-5	TRBV9	TRBD1	NA	CASSVRGLSQETQYF	TGTGCCAGCAGCGTGAGGGGGCTATCCCAAGAGACCCAGTACTTC
TRBJ2-5	TRBV6-1	TRBD2	NA	CASSRLGAGRGETQYF	TGTGCCAGCAGCCGCCTCGGAGCGGGGCGGGGAGAGACCCAGTACTTC
TRBJ2-5	TRBV20-1	NA	NA	CSATKGGTVQETQYF	TGCAGTGCCACGAAAGGGGGAACCGTCCAAGAGACCCAGTACTTC
TRBJ1-5	TRBV2	NA	NA	CASSDPVRGTPQHF	TGTGCCAGCAGTGACCCCGTTCGAGGAACGCCCCAGCATTTT
TRBJ2-1	TRBV3-1	TRBD2	NA	CASSHWEGGGNEQFF	TGTGCCAGCAGCCACTGGGAGGGCGGGGGGAATGAGCAGTTCTTC
TRBJ2-7	TRBV27	TRBD1	few	CASVADRDRVYEQYF	TGTGCCAGCGTAGCTGACCGGGACAGGGTCTACGAGCAGTACTTC
TRBJ2-7	TRBV20-1	TRBD2	NA	CSARDTSGSNYEQYF	TGCAGTGCTAGAGATACTAGCGGGAGTAACTACGAGCAGTACTTC
TRBJ2-3	TRBV7-8	NA	NA	CASSLGSSSDTQYF	TGTGCCAGCAGCCTTGGGTCCTCATCAGATACGCAGTATTTT
TRBJ2-3	TRBV5-1	NA	NA	CASSPYRATDTQYF	TGCGCCAGCAGCCCCTACCGGGCCACAGATACGCAGTATTTT
TRBJ1-2	TRBV4-3	NA	NA	CASSQVTGYGYTF	TGCGCCAGCAGCCAAGTAACCGGGTATGGCTACACCTTC
TRBJ2-7	TRBV5-1	NA	NA	CASTRGWGLPSPGIYEQYF	TGCGCCAGCACCCGCGGATGGGGCCTGCCCTCCCCGGGGATATACGAGCAGTACTTC
TRBJ2-1	TRBV30	TRBD1	NA	CAWSVSRTGVDDEQFF	TGTGCCTGGAGTGTATCCCGGACAGGGGTAGACGATGAGCAGTTCTTC
TRBJ2-2	TRBV14	NA	NA	CASSPLGGGSGELFF	TGTGCCAGCAGCCCCCTTGGAGGGGGGTCCGGGGAGCTGTTTTTT